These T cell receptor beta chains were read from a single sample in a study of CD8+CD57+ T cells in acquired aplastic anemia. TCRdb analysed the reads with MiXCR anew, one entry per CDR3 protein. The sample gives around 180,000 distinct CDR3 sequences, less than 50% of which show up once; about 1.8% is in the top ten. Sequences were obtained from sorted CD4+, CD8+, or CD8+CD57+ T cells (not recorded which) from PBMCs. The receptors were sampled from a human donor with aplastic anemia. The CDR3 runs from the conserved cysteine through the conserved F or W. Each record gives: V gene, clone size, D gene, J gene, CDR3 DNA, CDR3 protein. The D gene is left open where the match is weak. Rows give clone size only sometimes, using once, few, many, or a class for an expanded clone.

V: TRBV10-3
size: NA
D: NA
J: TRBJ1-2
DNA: TGTGCCATCAGTGAGTTCGCCCCGGGGGGGGGCGATGGCTACACCTTC
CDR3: CAISEFAPGGGDGYTF

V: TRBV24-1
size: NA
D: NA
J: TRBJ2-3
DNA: TGTGCCACCGGGAGGGGGCTCACAGATACGCAGTATTTT
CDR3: CATGRGLTDTQYF

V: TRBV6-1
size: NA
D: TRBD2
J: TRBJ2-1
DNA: TGTGCCAGCAAGGGGCTAGCGGTGGGGGATGAGCAGTTCTTC
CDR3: CASKGLAVGDEQFF

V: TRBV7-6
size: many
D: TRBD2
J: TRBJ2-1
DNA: TGTGCCAGCAGCTTTTCGGGAGGGCCCTACAATGAGCAGTTCTTC
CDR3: CASSFSGGPYNEQFF

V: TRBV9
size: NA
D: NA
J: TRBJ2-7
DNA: TGTGCCAGCAGCGTAGGGGGGCACCGCGAGCAGTACTTC
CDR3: CASSVGGHREQYF

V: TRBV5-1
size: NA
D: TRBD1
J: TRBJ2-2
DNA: TGCGCCAGCAGCACAGGGGGCGCGGGCACCAGGGAGCTGTTTTTT
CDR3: CASSTGGAGTRELFF

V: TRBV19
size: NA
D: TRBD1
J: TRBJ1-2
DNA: TGTGCCAGTAGCCGACAGGGGATCGACTATGGCTACACCTTC
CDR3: CASSRQGIDYGYTF

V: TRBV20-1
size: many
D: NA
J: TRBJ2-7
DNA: TGCAGTGCTCGTGTCCCGCAGGGGTACGACTACGAGCAGTACTTC
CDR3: CSARVPQGYDYEQYF

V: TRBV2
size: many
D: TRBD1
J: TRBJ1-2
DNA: TGTGCCAGCAGTGAAGAGACAGGGGGCAACTATGGCTACACCTTC
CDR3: CASSEETGGNYGYTF

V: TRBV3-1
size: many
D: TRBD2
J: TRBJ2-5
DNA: TGTGCCAGCAGCCATGGTGGGAGGGCGTTGGAGACCCAGTACTTC
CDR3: CASSHGGRALETQYF

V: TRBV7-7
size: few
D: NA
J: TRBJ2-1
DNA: TGTGCTAGCAGCTTAGCTCCAGGAGGTAATGAGCAGTTCTTC
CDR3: CASSLAPGGNEQFF

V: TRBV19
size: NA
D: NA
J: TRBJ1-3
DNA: TGTGCCAGTAGTATGCGGGGTACTGGAAACACCATATATTTT
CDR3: CASSMRGTGNTIYF

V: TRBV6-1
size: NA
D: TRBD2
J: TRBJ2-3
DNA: TGTGCCAGCAGTCGCGGGGCTAGCGGGAGGTCGAATACGCAGTATTTT
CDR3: CASSRGASGRSNTQYF

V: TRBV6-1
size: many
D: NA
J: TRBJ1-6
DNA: TGTGCCAGCAGTCGAACTAACGTTGGATCCTATAATTCACCCCTCCACTTT
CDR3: CASSRTNVGSYNSPLHF

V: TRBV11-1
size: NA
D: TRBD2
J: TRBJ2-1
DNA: TGTGCCAGCAGTGCTAGTCTAGCGGGAGGGAGCTCCTACAATGAGCAGTTCTTC
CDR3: CASSASLAGGSSYNEQFF

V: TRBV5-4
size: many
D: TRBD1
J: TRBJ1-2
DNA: TGTGCCAGCAGCTTTAGGACAGGGGGAAAGGATGGCTACACCTTC
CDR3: CASSFRTGGKDGYTF

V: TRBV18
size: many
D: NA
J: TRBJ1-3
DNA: TGTGCCAGCTCGGAGGACGACTCTGGAAACACCATATATTTT
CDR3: CASSEDDSGNTIYF

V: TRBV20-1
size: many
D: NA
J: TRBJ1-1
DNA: TGCAGTGCTAGTGGAGGCGGCACTGAAGCTTTCTTT
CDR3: CSASGGGTEAFF

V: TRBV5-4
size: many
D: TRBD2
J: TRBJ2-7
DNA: TGTGCCAGCAGCTTGGCCCTGACTAGCGGGGGGGCCGTGGTCTACGAGCAGTACTTC
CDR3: CASSLALTSGGAVVYEQYF

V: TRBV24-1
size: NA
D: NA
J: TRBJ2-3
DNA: TGTGCCACCAGTGATTCCGAGGAAGATACGCAGTATTTT
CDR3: CATSDSEEDTQYF

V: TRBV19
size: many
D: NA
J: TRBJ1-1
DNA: TGTGCCAGTAGACAGGGCATCCAGTTCTCCATGAACACTGAAGCTTTCTTT
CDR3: CASRQGIQFSMNTEAFF

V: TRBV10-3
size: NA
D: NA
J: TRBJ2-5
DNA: TGTGCCATCAGTGAGGGCCCGATCCAAGAGACCCAGTACTTC
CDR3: CAISEGPIQETQYF

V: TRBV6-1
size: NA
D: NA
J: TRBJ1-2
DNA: TGTGCCAGCAGGGCAGGAAACTATGGCTACACCTTC
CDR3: CASRAGNYGYTF

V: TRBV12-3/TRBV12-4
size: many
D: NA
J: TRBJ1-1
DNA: TGTGCCAGCAGTTTTTCAGGTTCTAATGAAGCTTTCTTT
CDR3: CASSFSGSNEAFF

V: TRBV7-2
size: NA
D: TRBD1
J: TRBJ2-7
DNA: TGTGCCAGCGGCCCCCGGACAGGGATGTACGAGCAGTACTTC
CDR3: CASGPRTGMYEQYF

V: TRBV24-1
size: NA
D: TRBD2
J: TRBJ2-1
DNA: TGTGCCACCTCATCTAGCGGGGGCCGCTACAATGAGCAGTTCTTC
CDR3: CATSSSGGRYNEQFF

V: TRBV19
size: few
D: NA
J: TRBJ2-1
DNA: TGTGCCAGTAGTACTAGGGGAGGCGATGAGCAGTTCTTC
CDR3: CASSTRGGDEQFF

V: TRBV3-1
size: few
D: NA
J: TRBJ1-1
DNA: TGTGCCAGCAGCTCCCGGACAGATTCGGAAGCTTTCTTT
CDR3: CASSSRTDSEAFF

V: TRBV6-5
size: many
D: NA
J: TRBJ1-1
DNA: TGTGCCAGCAGTTACAAGTCGTCAGCGAACACTGAAGCTTTCTTT
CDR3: CASSYKSSANTEAFF

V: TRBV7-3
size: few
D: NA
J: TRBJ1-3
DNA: TGTGCCAGCAGCTTTAAAAACACCATATATTTT
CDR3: CASSFKNTIYF

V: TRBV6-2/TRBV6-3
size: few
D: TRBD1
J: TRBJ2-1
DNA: TGTGCCAGCAGTTACTCGAGGGACAGGGGAGTCCGTGAGCAGTTCTTC
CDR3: CASSYSRDRGVREQFF

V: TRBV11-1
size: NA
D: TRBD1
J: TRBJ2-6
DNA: TGTGCCAGCAGGAGGACAGGGGCCTCTGGGGCCAACGTCCTGACTTTC
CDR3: CASRRTGASGANVLTF

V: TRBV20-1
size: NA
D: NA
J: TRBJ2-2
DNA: TGCAGTGCTTATCCGGGAAACACCGGGGAGCTGTTTTTT
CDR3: CSAYPGNTGELFF

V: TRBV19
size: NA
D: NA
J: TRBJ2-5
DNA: TGTGCCAGTAGTATTAATGGGGTGGAGACCCAGTACTTC
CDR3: CASSINGVETQYF

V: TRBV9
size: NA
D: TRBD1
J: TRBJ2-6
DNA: TGTGCCAGCAGCGTAGGTTTCCCACCTTCTGGGACAGGGTTAAACGTCCTGACTTTC
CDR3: CASSVGFPPSGTGLNVLTF

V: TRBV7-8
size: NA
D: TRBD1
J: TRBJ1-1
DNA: TGTGCCAGCAGCCCGGGACAGGGACGTGAAGCTTTCTTT
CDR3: CASSPGQGREAFF

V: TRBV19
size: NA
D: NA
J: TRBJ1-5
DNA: TGTGCCAGTAGTATATCAGGTTCAGAGACCCAGCATTTT
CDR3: CASSISGSETQHF

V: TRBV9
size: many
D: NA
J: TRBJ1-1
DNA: TGTGCCAGCAGCGTAGGCCACAGGAGGAACACTGAAGCTTTCTTT
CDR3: CASSVGHRRNTEAFF

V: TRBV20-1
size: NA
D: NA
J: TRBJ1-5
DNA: TGCAGTGCTAGAGGGTCAGCCGATCAGCCCCAGCATTTT
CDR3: CSARGSADQPQHF

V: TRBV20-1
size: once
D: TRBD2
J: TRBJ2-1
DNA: TGCAGTGCTAGATTACCTGTAACTAGCGGGGCGTACAATGAGCAGTTCTTC
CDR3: CSARLPVTSGAYNEQFF

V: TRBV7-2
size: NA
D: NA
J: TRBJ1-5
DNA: TGTGCCAGCAGCTGGGGCGTACAGGCCAACGATCAGCCCCAGCATTTT
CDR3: CASSWGVQANDQPQHF

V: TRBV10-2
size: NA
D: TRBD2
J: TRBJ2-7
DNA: TGTGCCAGCAGTGAGAGTCTAGCGGGAGGGCCGTTGGTTTACGAGCAGTACTTC
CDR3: CASSESLAGGPLVYEQYF

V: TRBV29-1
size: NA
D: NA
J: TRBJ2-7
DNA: TGCAGCGTTGAAAAACTAGCTGGCGAGCAGTACTTC
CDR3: CSVEKLAGEQYF

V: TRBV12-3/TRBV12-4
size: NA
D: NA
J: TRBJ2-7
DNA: TGTGCCAGCAGTTTCGCAAGGTCCGAGCAGTACTTC
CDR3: CASSFARSEQYF

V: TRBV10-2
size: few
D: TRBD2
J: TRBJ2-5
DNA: TGCGCCAGCAGTGGGACTAGCGTAGAGACCCAGTACTTC
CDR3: CASSGTSVETQYF

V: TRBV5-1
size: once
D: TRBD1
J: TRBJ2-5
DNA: TGCGCCAGCAGCTGGGATGGGACAGGGGAAGAGACCCAGTACTTC
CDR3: CASSWDGTGEETQYF

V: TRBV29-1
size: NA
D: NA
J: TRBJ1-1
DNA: TGCAGCGTGGCCCCGTCCCTTCACGGTTTT
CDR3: CSVAPSLHGF

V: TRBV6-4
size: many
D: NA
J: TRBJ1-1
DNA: TGTGCCAGCAGTGAAGTGCGGGACACTGAAGCTTTCTTT
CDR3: CASSEVRDTEAFF

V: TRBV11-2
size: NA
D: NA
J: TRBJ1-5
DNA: TGTGCCAGCAGCTCCACCGGGACTGCAAATCAGCCCCAGCATTTT
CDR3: CASSSTGTANQPQHF

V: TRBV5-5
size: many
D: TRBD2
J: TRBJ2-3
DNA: TGTGCCAGCAGCTCGGGGGGGACAGATACGCAGTATTTT
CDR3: CASSSGGTDTQYF

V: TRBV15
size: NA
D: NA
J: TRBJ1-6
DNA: TGTGCCACCACGAAGGGGAACAGAGAAAATTCACCCCTCCACTTT
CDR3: CATTKGNRENSPLHF

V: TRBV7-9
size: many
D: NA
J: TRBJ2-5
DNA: TGTGCCAGCAGCTTAGCCGAATCTGGGACCCAGTACTTC
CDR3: CASSLAESGTQYF

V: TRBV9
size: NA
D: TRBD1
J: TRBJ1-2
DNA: TGTGCCAGCAGCCGGGACAGGGGCTACACCTTC
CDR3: CASSRDRGYTF

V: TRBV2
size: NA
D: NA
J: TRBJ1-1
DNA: TGTGCCAGCAACCGGGGGTCGAACACTGAAGCTTTCTTT
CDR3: CASNRGSNTEAFF

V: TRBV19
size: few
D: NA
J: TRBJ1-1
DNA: TGTGCCAGTAGTATGAACAGTAACACTGAAGCTTTCTTT
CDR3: CASSMNSNTEAFF

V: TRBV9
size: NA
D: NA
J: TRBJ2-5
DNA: TGTGCCAGCAGCGTAGAGGGTACCCTTATAGAGACCCAGTACTTC
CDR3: CASSVEGTLIETQYF

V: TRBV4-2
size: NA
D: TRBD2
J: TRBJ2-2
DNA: TGTGCCAGCAGCCCGACTAGCGGGGCGAACACCGGGGGGCTGTTTTTT
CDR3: CASSPTSGANTGGLFF

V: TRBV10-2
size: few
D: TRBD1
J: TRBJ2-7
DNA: TGCGCCAGCAGTGGTACAGGGGGCTGGTACGAGCAGTACTTC
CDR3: CASSGTGGWYEQYF